The rows below give T cell receptor beta chains drawn from one sample of a study of T-cell memory formation after mild COVID-19. TCRdb recomputed calls from the 5' RACE reads with MiXCR, one row per CDR3 protein. The repertoire has under 35,000 distinct CDR3 sequences, about 16% of them found once; the top ten carry over 1.1%. Sequencing was performed on PBMCs or a T cell subset sorted from them (not recorded which). The receptors originated from an adult who had mild COVID-19 (a few samples of this study predate the infection). Cell type and time point are not known. Each CDR3 is given with its conserved first and last residue. The order of the fields is clone size, V gene, J gene, D gene, CDR3 protein, CDR3 DNA. The D gene is left open where the match is weak. Only some rows state a clone size, as once, few, many or a class for expanded clones.

many,TRBV5-1,TRBJ2-1,-,CASSGAGYYNEQFF,TGCGCCAGCAGTGGGGCAGGCTACTACAATGAGCAGTTCTTC
-,TRBV7-9,TRBJ1-1,-,CASSSPLGTRAFF,TGTGCCAGCAGCTCCCCCCTCGGGACCCGGGCTTTCTTT
many,TRBV7-2,TRBJ2-7,TRBD1,CASSTPQGVGGEQYF,TGTGCCAGCAGCACACCACAGGGGGTTGGGGGCGAGCAGTACTTC
many,TRBV20-1,TRBJ1-3,TRBD1,CSGTGLGNTIYF,TGCAGTGGGACAGGGCTAGGAAACACCATATATTTT
few,TRBV7-2,TRBJ2-7,-,CASSLRGGDGYEQYF,TGTGCCAGCAGCTTAAGGGGTGGTGACGGCTACGAGCAGTACTTC
many,TRBV4-2,TRBJ2-1,-,CASSQGDTDNEQFF,TGTGCCAGCAGCCAAGGAGATACGGACAATGAGCAGTTCTTC
few,TRBV12-3/TRBV12-4,TRBJ1-1,-,CASTGLYTEAFF,TGTGCCAGCACGGGACTATATACTGAAGCTTTCTTT
many,TRBV5-6,TRBJ1-2,-,CASSPNRQLNYGYTF,TGTGCCAGCAGCCCCAACAGACAGCTTAACTATGGCTACACCTTC
-,TRBV15,TRBJ2-7,-,CATSRYTGKGYEQYF,TGTGCCACCAGCAGATATACAGGGAAAGGCTACGAGCAGTACTTC
-,TRBV6-4,TRBJ1-2,-,CASSDSAGKGGYGYTF,TGTGCCAGCAGTGACTCGGCGGGGAAAGGAGGGTATGGCTACACCTTC
-,TRBV6-1,TRBJ1-1,-,CASKSGRVNTEAFF,TGTGCCAGCAAGTCGGGACGGGTGAACACTGAAGCTTTCTTT
few,TRBV7-9,TRBJ2-1,-,CASSLAAGWDEQFF,TGTGCCAGCAGCTTGGCGGCGGGCTGGGATGAGCAGTTCTTC
-,TRBV15,TRBJ2-3,-,CATSRAFRGLNPRTDTQYF,TGTGCCACCAGCAGAGCGTTTCGGGGCCTCAATCCGCGCACAGATACGCAGTATTTT
few,TRBV18,TRBJ2-7,-,CASSPSGAYEQYF,TGTGCCAGCTCACCTAGCGGAGCCTACGAGCAGTACTTC
many,TRBV19,TRBJ1-2,-,CASSQKLRDGYTF,TGTGCCAGTAGTCAAAAATTGCGGGATGGCTACACCTTC
many,TRBV5-1,TRBJ2-5,-,CASSSSTFQETQYF,TGCGCCAGCAGCTCGTCTACCTTTCAAGAGACCCAGTACTTC
-,TRBV7-2,TRBJ1-1,-,CASSPSANEAFF,TGTGCCAGCAGCCCCTCGGCGAATGAAGCTTTCTTT
once,TRBV24-1,TRBJ2-7,TRBD2,CATSSGGAYEQYF,TGTGCCACCAGCTCTGGGGGGGCCTACGAGCAGTACTTC
-,TRBV29-1,TRBJ1-1,-,CSVEDPVRRMNTEAFF,TGCAGCGTTGAAGACCCGGTCCGGCGCATGAACACTGAAGCTTTCTTT
many,TRBV11-2,TRBJ2-3,-,CASAFDSGGTDTQYF,TGTGCCAGCGCCTTTGACTCGGGAGGCACAGATACGCAGTATTTT
many,TRBV6-2/TRBV6-3,TRBJ2-7,-,CASSWGYEQYF,TGTGCCAGCAGTTGGGGCTACGAGCAGTACTTC
once,TRBV12-3/TRBV12-4,TRBJ2-6,-,CASRRTDSGANVQTF,TGTGCCAGCAGGAGAACAGACTCTGGGGCCAACGTCCAGACTTTC
many,TRBV6-1,TRBJ1-1,-,CASRLEGWDTEAFF,TGTGCCAGCCGACTGGAGGGTTGGGACACTGAAGCTTTCTTT
many,TRBV12-3/TRBV12-4,TRBJ1-5,-,CASSREGQNQPQHF,TGTGCCAGCAGTAGGGAGGGACAAAATCAGCCCCAGCATTTT
medium-sized,TRBV5-1,TRBJ2-5,-,CASSLSYSGSGETQYF,TGCGCCAGCAGCTTGTCTTACAGCGGGTCGGGAGAGACCCAGTACTTC
many,TRBV12-3/TRBV12-4,TRBJ2-2,TRBD2,CASSLILRGGLTSMNTGELFF,TGTGCCAGCAGTTTAATTCTGCGGGGGGGACTTACATCTATGAACACCGGGGAGCTGTTTTTT
medium-sized,TRBV7-2,TRBJ2-5,-,CASSFSGTEKTQYF,TGTGCCAGCAGCTTCAGTGGGACTGAGAAGACCCAGTACTTC
many,TRBV7-7,TRBJ1-1,-,CASSLVLVRTEAFF,TGTGCCAGCAGCTTAGTGTTGGTTCGGACTGAAGCTTTCTTT
few,TRBV30,TRBJ2-7,TRBD2,CAWRTGGTYEQYF,TGTGCCTGGAGGACGGGAGGGACCTACGAGCAGTACTTC
-,TRBV2,TRBJ2-3,-,CALRGATTDTQYF,TGTGCCTTACGGGGGGCGACCACAGATACGCAGTATTTT
many,TRBV2,TRBJ1-1,TRBD1,CASLDRGLLNTEAFF,TGTGCCAGCCTTGACAGGGGACTTCTGAACACTGAAGCTTTCTTT